The clone carrying this TCR beta chain was seen more than once but under ten times. The target antigen is unknown. The data stem from a study of T cells after yellow fever vaccination. Study information: Preparing low-cell-number fractions relied on SMART-Seq v4 Ultra Low Input.

The trim removed 11 bases at V and 0 bases at J, leaving 11 bases unmatched. The CDR3 covers 17 residues. From germline, CDR1 is LGHDT and CDR2 YNNKEL (reference sequence). Findings of the study overall: By day 5 rather than day 15, the secondary response had peaked, though it was weaker.

Researchers made TCR cDNA using 5'RACE template switching, and this step added a universal primer site and UMIs. TCRdb re-derived calls from the 5' RACE reads in MiXCR, one entry per CDR3 protein. Of some 220,000 distinct CDR3 sequences listed, 3% to 4% are singletons. The sequence was collected from a man between 18 and 29 years old who received the YFV17D yellow fever vaccine. The rearrangement links TRBV3-1 to TRBJ2-4; 12 positions agree with TRBD2. The sequences come from CD4+ T cells sorted from PBMCs, collected 10 days after the yellow fever booster vaccination. The CDR3 loop reads CAGLRLAGVLAKNIQYF. The CDR3 DNA follows: TGTGCCGGCCTACGACTAGCGGGGGTATTAGCCAAAAACATTCAGTACTTC. The variable domain in full, completed from reference TRBV3-1 and TRBJ2-4, reads DTAVSQTPKYLVTQMGNDKSIKCEQNLGHDTMYWYKQDSKKFLKIMFSYNNKELIINETVPNRFSPKSPDKAHLNLHINSLELGDSAVYFCAGLRLAGVLAKNIQYFGAGTRLSVL.